A selection of T cell receptor beta chains follows, all from one sample in a study of shared clonotypes between healthy human individuals. Produced via immunoSEQ multiplex PCR; TCRdb's table is partial and in-frame only. The profile shows over 2 million clones, about 95% of them singletons. What was sequenced was naive CD8+ T cells sorted from blood. Source of these receptors: a man aged 18-30 years in good health. Both conserved end residues are part of each CDR3. The D gene is left open where the match is weak. Part of the rows lack a size; the others show once, few, many or a class for expanded clones.

D gene: .
V gene: TRBV13
clone size: .
J gene: TRBJ2-7
CDR3 DNA: TGTGCCAGCAGCACTAGACTAGAGGTTAAGTACGAGCAGTACTTC
CDR3 protein: CASSTRLEVKYEQYF

D gene: .
V gene: TRBV7-2
clone size: .
J gene: TRBJ2-7
CDR3 DNA: TGTGCCAGCAGCTTAAGCCCAGCCCCCTCCTACGAGCAGTACTTC
CDR3 protein: CASSLSPAPSYEQYF

D gene: .
V gene: TRBV28
clone size: .
J gene: TRBJ2-5
CDR3 DNA: TGTGCCAGCAGTTTGCCGGACGCCCAGGAGACCCAGTACTTC
CDR3 protein: CASSLPDAQETQYF

D gene: TRBD2
V gene: TRBV7-8
clone size: .
J gene: TRBJ2-5
CDR3 DNA: TGTGCCAGCAGCTTAGGGCTAGCGGGAGATACCCAGTACTTC
CDR3 protein: CASSLGLAGDTQYF

D gene: .
V gene: TRBV6-6
clone size: .
J gene: TRBJ2-2
CDR3 DNA: TGTGCCAGCAGTTACTCCGGGACCGGGGAGCTGTTTTTT
CDR3 protein: CASSYSGTGELFF

D gene: .
V gene: TRBV5-4
clone size: .
J gene: TRBJ2-2
CDR3 DNA: TGTGCCAGCAGCTCCGGGATTTCCACCGGGGAGCTGTTTTTT
CDR3 protein: CASSSGISTGELFF

D gene: .
V gene: TRBV5-1
clone size: .
J gene: TRBJ2-3
CDR3 DNA: TGCGCCAGCAGCTTGTTCGGGACAGATACGCAGTATTTT
CDR3 protein: CASSLFGTDTQYF

D gene: .
V gene: TRBV28
clone size: .
J gene: TRBJ1-1
CDR3 DNA: TGTGCCAGCATCGGAACCCTACTGACAAACACTGAAGCTTTCTTT
CDR3 protein: CASIGTLLTNTEAFF

D gene: .
V gene: TRBV27
clone size: .
J gene: TRBJ1-2
CDR3 DNA: TGTGCCACCAGTTTTTCCGTTACAGGACTGAACTATGGCTACACCTTC
CDR3 protein: CATSFSVTGLNYGYTF

D gene: TRBD2
V gene: TRBV7-9
clone size: .
J gene: TRBJ2-3
CDR3 DNA: TGTGCCAGCAGCAGGGGACTAGCGAGCACAGATACGCAGTATTTT
CDR3 protein: CASSRGLASTDTQYF

D gene: TRBD2
V gene: TRBV27
clone size: .
J gene: TRBJ2-1
CDR3 DNA: TGTGCCAGCAGTTTGCTAGCGGGGAACTACAATGAGCAGTTCTTC
CDR3 protein: CASSLLAGNYNEQFF

D gene: TRBD2
V gene: TRBV7-9
clone size: .
J gene: TRBJ2-3
CDR3 DNA: TGTGCCAGCAGCCCTGACCCGGGGCTAGCGGGGGCAGATACGCAGTATTTT
CDR3 protein: CASSPDPGLAGADTQYF

D gene: .
V gene: TRBV11-3
clone size: .
J gene: TRBJ1-5
CDR3 DNA: TGTGCCAGCAGTGATACGAGGAACCAGCCCCAGCATTTT
CDR3 protein: CASSDTRNQPQHF

D gene: .
V gene: TRBV30
clone size: once
J gene: TRBJ2-2
CDR3 DNA: TGTGCCTGGAGTGTAACCTTATTTGGGGAGCTGTTTTTT
CDR3 protein: CAWSVTLFGELFF

D gene: TRBD2
V gene: TRBV5-4
clone size: .
J gene: TRBJ2-1
CDR3 DNA: TGTGCCAGCAGCTTGGCCCTTGGAGCGGGAGCGGTGGATGAGCAGTTCTTC
CDR3 protein: CASSLALGAGAVDEQFF

D gene: TRBD1
V gene: TRBV7-9
clone size: .
J gene: TRBJ2-1
CDR3 DNA: TGTGCCAGCAGCCCCGGGCCCGGACAGGGTGGTAATGAGCAGTTCTTC
CDR3 protein: CASSPGPGQGGNEQFF

D gene: TRBD2
V gene: TRBV7-9
clone size: .
J gene: TRBJ2-7
CDR3 DNA: TGTGCCAGCAGGCCCCGACTAGCGGGACTGCCTAAGGGGGACTACGAGCAGTACTTC
CDR3 protein: CASRPRLAGLPKGDYEQYF

D gene: .
V gene: TRBV27
clone size: .
J gene: TRBJ2-7
CDR3 DNA: TGTGCCAGCAGTGGAGGATACGAGCAGTACTTC
CDR3 protein: CASSGGYEQYF

D gene: .
V gene: TRBV9
clone size: .
J gene: TRBJ2-7
CDR3 DNA: TGTGCCAGCAGCGCCCGGGACCACCCCTACGAGCAGTACTTC
CDR3 protein: CASSARDHPYEQYF

D gene: .
V gene: TRBV6-8
clone size: .
J gene: TRBJ1-3
CDR3 DNA: TGTGCCAGCAGCCGCCCACGTGGCGATCACGGGGTCTGCTCTGGAAACACCATATATTTT
CDR3 protein: CASSRPRGDHGVCSGNTIYF

D gene: .
V gene: TRBV12-5
clone size: .
J gene: TRBJ1-1
CDR3 DNA: TGTGCTAGTGGTTTGGTACCTAAGGGAGTTCGTGGGGGAGTGAACACTGAAGCTTTCTTT
CDR3 protein: CASGLVPKGVRGGVNTEAFF

D gene: .
V gene: TRBV5-6
clone size: once
J gene: TRBJ2-3
CDR3 DNA: TGTGCCAGCAGCTTAGGGTCCACAGATACGCAGTATTTT
CDR3 protein: CASSLGSTDTQYF

D gene: TRBD1
V gene: TRBV5-1
clone size: once
J gene: TRBJ1-5
CDR3 DNA: TGCGCCAGCCTAATGACAGGGCCCTCACACCAGCCCCAGCATTTT
CDR3 protein: CASLMTGPSHQPQHF

D gene: .
V gene: TRBV7-2
clone size: .
J gene: TRBJ1-1
CDR3 DNA: TGTGCCAGCAGCTTACCGGGCCAGGGAACTGAAGCTTTCTTT
CDR3 protein: CASSLPGQGTEAFF

D gene: TRBD1
V gene: TRBV18
clone size: .
J gene: TRBJ2-7
CDR3 DNA: TGTGCCAGCTCACAGGACAGGGGCACCTACGAGCAGTACTTC
CDR3 protein: CASSQDRGTYEQYF

D gene: .
V gene: TRBV6-4
clone size: .
J gene: TRBJ1-1
CDR3 DNA: TGTGCCAGCAGTGACTCCCGGAGGGAGGCTTTCTTT
CDR3 protein: CASSDSRREAFF

D gene: .
V gene: TRBV4-1
clone size: .
J gene: TRBJ2-3
CDR3 DNA: TGCGCCAGCAGCCACCCGGAGGAACTCCTCCTGACAGATACGCAGTATTTT
CDR3 protein: CASSHPEELLLTDTQYF

D gene: TRBD1
V gene: TRBV27
clone size: .
J gene: TRBJ1-5
CDR3 DNA: TGTGCCAGCAGTGCGCTCGGTGGTCAGGGGGTCCAGCATTTT
CDR3 protein: CASSALGGQGVQHF

D gene: TRBD2
V gene: TRBV11-2
clone size: .
J gene: TRBJ2-1
CDR3 DNA: TGTGCCAGCAGCTTTGGTAGCGGGGGGCCGAGCTCCTACAATGAGCAGTTCTTC
CDR3 protein: CASSFGSGGPSSYNEQFF

D gene: .
V gene: TRBV5-6
clone size: .
J gene: TRBJ2-5
CDR3 DNA: TGTGCCAGCAGCTTAGGCGGGATTCAAGAGACCCAGTACTTC
CDR3 protein: CASSLGGIQETQYF

D gene: TRBD2
V gene: TRBV2
clone size: once
J gene: TRBJ2-7
CDR3 DNA: TGTGCCAGCAGTGTTGCGGGGGAAAGCTACGAGCAGTACTTC
CDR3 protein: CASSVAGESYEQYF

D gene: .
V gene: TRBV9
clone size: .
J gene: TRBJ2-3
CDR3 DNA: TGTGCCAGCAGCGTAGAAGGCTCAGATACGCAGTATTTT
CDR3 protein: CASSVEGSDTQYF

D gene: TRBD2
V gene: TRBV4-1
clone size: .
J gene: TRBJ2-7
CDR3 DNA: TGCGCCAGCAGCCAACTTGGACTAGCGGGAAACGAGCAGTACTTC
CDR3 protein: CASSQLGLAGNEQYF

D gene: TRBD1
V gene: TRBV5-1
clone size: once
J gene: TRBJ2-7
CDR3 DNA: TGCGCCAGCAGCTGGACGACAGGGGAAACCTACGAGCAGTACTTC
CDR3 protein: CASSWTTGETYEQYF

D gene: .
V gene: TRBV7-8
clone size: .
J gene: TRBJ1-1
CDR3 DNA: TGTGCCAGCAGCTTAGGAGGAGGGGACGAAGCTTTCTTT
CDR3 protein: CASSLGGGDEAFF

D gene: .
V gene: TRBV30
clone size: .
J gene: TRBJ2-7
CDR3 DNA: TGTGCCTGGAGCGACTACGGAGCGGGCCCCTCCTACGAGCAGTACTTC
CDR3 protein: CAWSDYGAGPSYEQYF

D gene: .
V gene: TRBV4-1
clone size: .
J gene: TRBJ1-1
CDR3 DNA: TGCGCCAGCAGCCAAGTCTGGGGGCGCGGGAACACTGAAGCTTTCTTT
CDR3 protein: CASSQVWGRGNTEAFF

D gene: .
V gene: TRBV14
clone size: .
J gene: TRBJ2-1
CDR3 DNA: TGTGCCAGCAGCGGAGGGGGAGGGATCTACAATGAGCAGTTCTTC
CDR3 protein: CASSGGGGIYNEQFF

D gene: TRBD1
V gene: TRBV9
clone size: once
J gene: TRBJ2-3
CDR3 DNA: TGTGCCAGCAGCGTAGTAGGGACAGGGGAAGATACGCAGTATTTT
CDR3 protein: CASSVVGTGEDTQYF

D gene: TRBD1
V gene: TRBV6-1
clone size: .
J gene: TRBJ2-2
CDR3 DNA: TGTGCCAGCAGTGAAGTGTCGGCAGGGGGCAACACCGGGGAGCTGTTTTTT
CDR3 protein: CASSEVSAGGNTGELFF

D gene: .
V gene: TRBV4-1
clone size: .
J gene: TRBJ1-5
CDR3 DNA: TGCGCCAGCAGCCAGGCGGGGGGCCAGCTCAGCAATCAGCCCCAGCATTTT
CDR3 protein: CASSQAGGQLSNQPQHF

D gene: TRBD2
V gene: TRBV11-2
clone size: .
J gene: TRBJ2-3
CDR3 DNA: TGTGCCAGCACCGATAGGTTCGGGGGGTCCACAGATACGCAGTATTTT
CDR3 protein: CASTDRFGGSTDTQYF

D gene: .
V gene: TRBV7-9
clone size: .
J gene: TRBJ2-5
CDR3 DNA: TGTGCCAGCAGCTTGGTCGTGGAAGAGACCCAGTACTTC
CDR3 protein: CASSLVVEETQYF

D gene: TRBD1
V gene: TRBV5-1
clone size: .
J gene: TRBJ1-2
CDR3 DNA: TGCGCCAGCAGCTTGTCGTTTGGGACAGGCTATGGCTACACCTTC
CDR3 protein: CASSLSFGTGYGYTF

D gene: TRBD2
V gene: TRBV9
clone size: .
J gene: TRBJ2-5
CDR3 DNA: TGTGCCAGCAGCGTTCTAGCGGGAGTGGAGACCCAGTACTTC
CDR3 protein: CASSVLAGVETQYF

D gene: .
V gene: TRBV11-2
clone size: .
J gene: TRBJ2-1
CDR3 DNA: TGTGCCAGCAGCCCGGAGGAGTCCTACAATGAGCAGTTCTTC
CDR3 protein: CASSPEESYNEQFF

D gene: .
V gene: TRBV7-2
clone size: .
J gene: TRBJ1-2
CDR3 DNA: TGTGCCAGCAGCTTAGTGCGTTCGGGCTACACCTTC
CDR3 protein: CASSLVRSGYTF

D gene: .
V gene: TRBV5-6
clone size: .
J gene: TRBJ1-2
CDR3 DNA: TGTGCCAGCAGGTTAGCTGGGGCGACCTATGGCTACACCTTC
CDR3 protein: CASRLAGATYGYTF

D gene: .
V gene: TRBV30
clone size: .
J gene: TRBJ1-6
CDR3 DNA: TGTGCCTGGAGTGGGGACTCTGGGGTCCTTTATAATTCACCCCTCCACTTT
CDR3 protein: CAWSGDSGVLYNSPLHF

D gene: .
V gene: TRBV6-4
clone size: .
J gene: TRBJ2-7
CDR3 DNA: TGTGCCAGCAGTGACTGGACAGTTTCCTACGAGCAGTACTTC
CDR3 protein: CASSDWTVSYEQYF

D gene: TRBD1
V gene: TRBV27
clone size: .
J gene: TRBJ2-1
CDR3 DNA: TGTGCCAGCAGTTTATCGCAGGGGGCCTACAATGAGCAGTTCTTC
CDR3 protein: CASSLSQGAYNEQFF

D gene: TRBD2
V gene: TRBV4-3
clone size: .
J gene: TRBJ2-5
CDR3 DNA: TGCGCCAGCAGCCGCGGACTAGCGGAAGAGACCCAGTACTTC
CDR3 protein: CASSRGLAEETQYF

D gene: TRBD1
V gene: TRBV13
clone size: .
J gene: TRBJ1-1
CDR3 DNA: TGTGCCAGCAGCTTGGACAGGGGAAGTGAAGCTTTCTTT
CDR3 protein: CASSLDRGSEAFF

D gene: .
V gene: TRBV7-9
clone size: .
J gene: TRBJ1-1
CDR3 DNA: TGTGCCAGCAGCCCGCCCGGGGCAAAAGAAGCTTTCTTT
CDR3 protein: CASSPPGAKEAFF

D gene: .
V gene: TRBV7-9
clone size: few
J gene: TRBJ1-5
CDR3 DNA: TGTGCCAGCAGCTGGGGGGGTAATCAGCCCCAGCATTTT
CDR3 protein: CASSWGGNQPQHF

D gene: .
V gene: TRBV29-1
clone size: .
J gene: TRBJ1-2
CDR3 DNA: TGCAGCGTTGAACGGCCAGGGGTGGACTATGGCTACACCTTC
CDR3 protein: CSVERPGVDYGYTF

D gene: .
V gene: TRBV11-2
clone size: .
J gene: TRBJ1-2
CDR3 DNA: TGTGCCAGCAGCTTCGGAGGGGGTTATTGGGACGGCTACACCTTC
CDR3 protein: CASSFGGGYWDGYTF